The 22 T cell receptor beta chains below were found in one sample sequenced in a study of OX40 agonist ivuxolimab in advanced cancers. Measured with immunoSEQ multiplex PCR; TCRdb has only the in-frame clones, and not every one. The sample lists 85,000 to 100,000 clones; more than 85% were seen once. The specimen was CD4+ or CD8+ T cells sorted from blood, collected in a trial of the OX40 agonist ivuxolimab. Every receptor here comes from an adult with an advanced solid tumor such as melanoma, head and neck, liver or kidney cancer.

J is TRBJ1-4 and V is TRBV4-3; D unresolved. The CDR3 is made up of 15 amino acids. V dropped 0 bases and J dropped 10 bases, with 15 bases sitting between them. Looked up from germline, CDR1 is LGHNA and CDR2 is YSLEER. DNA for the CDR3: TGCGCCAGCAGCCAAGATCGATTGCCCATAGGAAAACTGTTTTTT. Its protein product is CASSQDRLPIGKLFF.

This clone was recorded only once. The chain employs TRBV4-3 and TRBJ2-1, with D uncertain. Trimming stripped 0 bases from V and 10 bases from J, with 13 bases between. CDR1 is LGHNA and CDR2 is YSLEER in the germline V gene. The CDR3 runs 14 residues. Here the CDR3 reads CASSQEGAIGEQFF. CDR3 sequence (DNA): TGCGCCAGCAGCCAAGAAGGAGCCATCGGCGAGCAGTTCTTC.

The chain couples TRBV21-1 to TRBJ2-2. TRBV21-1 is flagged as a pseudogene. This CDR3 has 11 amino acids. CDR3 amino acids: CASNGAGELFF. The CDR3 DNA reads TGTGCCAGCAATGGGGCCGGGGAGCTGTTTTTT.

The V and J genes are TRBV5-1 and TRBJ2-6; D is unresolved. Trimming removed 1 base from V and 2 bases from J, with 4 bases in between. The germline CDR1 and CDR2 sequences are SGHRS and YFSETQ. The CDR3 is 14 amino acids. This chain's CDR3 is CASSLTAGANVLTF. The CDR3 nucleotides read TGCGCCAGCAGCTTGACGGCTGGGGCCAACGTCCTGACTTTC.

The chain links TRBV19 to TRBJ2-3; D may match TRBD1 or TRBD2 (6 bases each). From germline, CDR1 is LNHDA and CDR2 SQIVND (reference sequence). CDR3 length: 18 amino acids. V dropped 4 bases and J dropped 2 bases, with 22 bases sitting between them. The CDR3 sequence is CASSRGVIQGSITDTQYF. CDR3 nucleotides: TGTGCCAGTAGTAGGGGGGTTATACAGGGTTCAATCACAGATACGCAGTATTTT.

The genes are TRBV19 and TRBJ1-1; D gene ambiguous. Germline CDR1 is LNHDA and CDR2 is SQIVND (reference sequence). V lost 5 bases and J lost 4, with 11 bases in between. The CDR3 consists of 13 residues. The CDR3 region is CASSVQQFTEAFF. The CDR3 DNA follows: TGTGCCAGTAGTGTTCAACAGTTCACTGAAGCTTTCTTT.

The chain is built from TRBV4-1 and TRBJ2-1, with D perhaps matching TRBD1 or TRBD2 (5 bases each). The germline V gene encodes CDR1 MGHRA and CDR2 YSYEKL. The CDR3 is 18 residues long. V was clipped by 1 base and J by 2 bases, with 18 bases between them. CDR3 bases: TGCGCCAGCAGCCAAGCGGGGCGGCGACTTCAAACCTACAATGAGCAGTTCTTC. Translated, it gives CASSQAGRRLQTYNEQFF.

The chain employs TRBV28 and TRBJ2-1; 11 bases map to TRBD2. CDR1 and CDR2 from the germline V gene are MDHEN and SYDVKM. Trimming removed 5 bases from V and 10 bases from J; junction bases left unmatched: 13. The CDR3 has 16 residues. The CDR3 region is CASSPPGTSGHREQFF. The CDR3 DNA sequence: TGTGCCAGCAGTCCGCCCGGGACTAGCGGACATCGAGAGCAGTTCTTC.

V is TRBV18 and J is TRBJ2-7; 10 nucleotides match TRBD2. The ends lost 4 bases at V and 3 bases at J; junction bases unmatched: 12. Germline V gene sequence: CDR1 KGHSH, CDR2 LQKENI. CDR3 length: 17 amino acids. CDR3 amino acids: CASSRKIAGGGVYEQYF. CDR3 bases: TGTGCCAGCTCACGGAAGATAGCGGGAGGTGGTGTCTACGAGCAGTACTTC.

The chain has TRBV6-5 and TRBJ2-1, with D tentatively TRBD2 (5 bases). This CDR3 is built from 15 residues. V lost 4 bases to trimming and J lost 2 bases, with 12 bases between them. Germline V lookup: CDR1 MNHEY, CDR2 SVGAGI. The CDR3 here is CASSLTGSPYNEQFF. CDR3 DNA: TGTGCCAGCAGTTTAACGGGGTCCCCCTACAATGAGCAGTTCTTC.

The chain couples TRBV18 to TRBJ2-2, with 8 bases that match TRBD2. The CDR3 contains 17 residues. With V trimmed by 0 bases and J by 9 bases, 12 bases remained unmatched. Germline CDR1 and CDR2: KGHSH and LQKENI. The CDR3 sequence: CASSPPLSGRWHRELFF. Here the CDR3 DNA reads TGTGCCAGCTCACCACCATTGAGCGGGAGATGGCACCGGGAGCTGTTTTTT. The whole variable domain, remainder taken from reference TRBV18 and TRBJ2-2, is NAGVMQNPRHLVRRRGQEARLRCSPMKGHSHVYWYRQLPEEGLKFMVYLQKENIIDESGMPKERFSAEFPKEGPSILRIQQVVRGDSAAYFCASSPPLSGRWHRELFFGEGSRLTVL.

This clone came up once. The chain uses TRBV28 and TRBJ2-2; D may match TRBD1 or TRBD2 (5 bases each). The CDR3 has 14 residues. V dropped 6 bases and J dropped 4 bases, with 12 bases sitting between them. In germline, CDR1 is MDHEN, CDR2 SYDVKM. The CDR3 DNA sequence: TGTGCCAGCAGACGGGGCTCCCTCACCGGGGAGCTGTTTTTT. This encodes CASRRGSLTGELFF.

The V call is TRBV7-8, the J call TRBJ2-1; D is uncertain. Germline values: CDR1 SGHVS, CDR2 FQNEAQ. CDR3 length: 12 amino acids. V lost 8 bases and J 0 bases, leaving 5 bases between the germline ends. The CDR3 protein is CASGGSYNEQFF. The CDR3 DNA is TGTGCCAGCGGCGGCTCCTACAATGAGCAGTTCTTC.

Regarding this clone: Additional DNA sequences in this sample encode the identical CDR3. This sequence joins TRBV28 and TRBJ2-7; TRBD1 might be the D (7 bases). Per the germline V gene, CDR1 is MDHEN and CDR2 is SYDVKM. V was cut by 1 base and J by 9 bases, with 16 bases left in between. The CDR3 sequence is 14 residues long. The CDR3, as DNA: TGTGCCAGCAGTTTATTAGGGGGCCAGGGGGGGCAGTACTTC. This sequence encodes CASSLLGGQGGQYF.

This clone turned up a few times. This chain joins TRBV5-5 and TRBJ1-2; D is perhaps TRBD1 (5 bases). Germline CDR1 is SGHKS and CDR2 is YYEKEE (reference sequence). The CDR3 has 11 amino acids. Trimming pared 6 bases from V and 10 bases from J, leaving 13 bases between. The CDR3 sequence: CASNRGRDYTF. Here the CDR3 DNA reads TGTGCCAGCAATCGGGGCCGCGACTACACCTTC.

CDR3 protein: CASSLPSGFTDTQYF. CDR3 sequence (DNA): TGTGCCAGCAGTTTACCCTCAGGCTTCACAGATACGCAGTATTTT. The J gene is TRBJ2-3, the V gene TRBV28; no reliable D call. The V gene's germline CDR1 is MDHEN and CDR2 SYDVKM. The CDR3 contains 15 residues. The V and J ends lost 2 bases and 2 bases respectively, with 11 bases between them.

The genes are TRBV5-1 and TRBJ2-7; a possible D gene is TRBD1 (5 bases). The germline V gene encodes CDR1 SGHRS and CDR2 YFSETQ. The ends were cut back, 4 bases at V and 1 base at J, with 9 bases in the middle. CDR3 length equals 13 residues. In nucleotides, the CDR3 is TGCGCCAGCAGCCTACAGGAATCCTACGAGCAGTACTTC. Protein sequence: CASSLQESYEQYF.

The J gene is TRBJ1-5, the V gene TRBV7-2; D is unresolved. V dropped 2 bases and J dropped 9 bases, with 11 bases sitting between them. This CDR3 is built from 13 residues. CDR1 is SGHTA, CDR2 FQGNSA, per germline. CDR3 in DNA: TGTGCCAGCAGCTTAAATGGCTGGGCGCCCCAGCATTTT. It encodes CASSLNGWAPQHF.

The CDR3 DNA follows: TGTGCCAGCAGTCCGGGTGGTCTGGGCGCGAACACCGGGGAGCTGTTTTTT. It specifies CASSPGGLGANTGELFF. The rearrangement uses TRBV9 and TRBJ2-2; D not certain. The CDR3 contains 17 residues. V lost 5 bases and J 0 bases, leaving 17 bases between the germline ends. CDR1 SGDLS and CDR2 YYNGEE come from the germline V gene.

A single count supports this clone. V usage is TRBV5-1 and J usage is TRBJ2-5; maybe TRBD2 (6 bases). This CDR3 region has 15 residues. Germline V CDR1 and CDR2: SGHRS, YFSETQ. Between the trimmed V and J ends, which lost 3 bases and 7 bases, there was a span of 19 bases. The CDR3 region is CASSSSGPPGGTQYF. CDR3 DNA sequence: TGCGCCAGCAGCTCTTCGGGACCTCCCGGGGGGACCCAGTACTTC.

V usage is TRBV5-6 and J usage is TRBJ2-1; the match to TRBD1 covers 10 bases. The CDR3 is 15 residues long. Trimming took 5 bases from V and 5 from J; bases not matched to a gene: 7. Germline V gene lookup returns CDR1 SGHDT and CDR2 YYEEEE. The CDR3 is CASSLSGTGDNEQFF. The CDR3 region has the DNA TGTGCCAGCAGTCTATCCGGGACAGGGGACAATGAGCAGTTCTTC. Using reference TRBV5-6 and TRBJ2-1 for the parts outside the CDR3, the full variable domain is DAGVTQSPTHLIKTRGQQVTLRCSPKSGHDTVSWYQQALGQGPQFIFQYYEEEERQRGNFPDRFSGHQFPNYSSELNVNALLLGDSALYLCASSLSGTGDNEQFFGPGTRLTVL.

This chain connects TRBV19 to TRBJ1-1; D unresolved. V was clipped by 4 bases and J by 1 base, with 16 bases between them. The CDR3 is 16 residues long. Germline loops: CDR1 LNHDA, CDR2 SQIVND (reference sequence). CDR3 sequence reads: CASSKPHSSQNTEAFF. DNA of the CDR3: TGTGCCAGTAGTAAGCCCCACTCCTCACAGAACACTGAAGCTTTCTTT.